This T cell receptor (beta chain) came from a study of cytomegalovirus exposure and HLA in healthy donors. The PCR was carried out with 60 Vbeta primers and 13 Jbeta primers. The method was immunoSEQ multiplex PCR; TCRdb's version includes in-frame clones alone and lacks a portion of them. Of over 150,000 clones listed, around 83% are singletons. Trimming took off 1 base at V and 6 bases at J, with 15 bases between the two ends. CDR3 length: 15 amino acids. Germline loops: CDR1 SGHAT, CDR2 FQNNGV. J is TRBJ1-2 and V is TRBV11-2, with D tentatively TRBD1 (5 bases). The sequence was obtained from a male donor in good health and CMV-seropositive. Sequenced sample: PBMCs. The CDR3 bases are TGTGCCAGCAGCTTAGTGGCCAGGGAGGAAGATGGCTACACCTTC. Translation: CASSLVAREEDGYTF. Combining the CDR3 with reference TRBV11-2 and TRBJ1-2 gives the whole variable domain EAGVAQSPRYKIIEKRQSVAFWCNPISGHATLYWYQQILGQGPKLLIQFQNNGVVDDSQLPKDRFSAERLKGVDSTLKIQPAKLEDSAVYLCASSLVAREEDGYTFGSGTRLTVV.